The rows below give T cell receptor beta chains drawn from one sample of a study of blood T cells in healthy people across ages. MiXCR, applied by TCRdb to the 5' RACE reads, yields one record per CDR3 protein. The table records about 900,000 distinct CDR3 sequences, roughly 48% of them present only once. Sample: blood. These receptors were collected from a man aged 25 to 40 in good health. CDR3s include the opening cysteine and the closing phenylalanine or tryptophan. The order of the fields is V gene, D gene, J gene, clone size, CDR3 DNA, CDR3 protein. D genes are given only for firm matches. The size of a clone is reported for some rows only, either as once, few or many, or as a class for expanded clones.

TRBV6-1	-	TRBJ2-3	-	TGTGCCAGCAGTGAAGAAACAGGAGGCACAGATACGCAGTATTTT	CASSEETGGTDTQYF
TRBV2	-	TRBJ2-5	-	TGTGCCAGCAGTGAACAAGGGATTGGGCGAGAGACCCAGTACTTC	CASSEQGIGRETQYF
TRBV20-1	TRBD1	TRBJ2-1	-	TGCAGTGCATCAACAGGGGAAGTATACAATGAGCAGTTCTTC	CSASTGEVYNEQFF
TRBV20-1	-	TRBJ2-2	once	TGCAGTGCAGCGGCGAACACCGGGGAGCTGTTTTTT	CSAAANTGELFF
TRBV28	TRBD1	TRBJ1-5	-	TGTGCCAGCAGTGGCGGACAGGGAGGAAGGATTGGCAATCAGTCCCAGCATTTT	CASSGGQGGRIGNQSQHF
TRBV13	-	TRBJ1-2	-	TGTGCCAGCAGCTTAGGGGGGGAACCTTTGGGGTATGGCTACACCTTC	CASSLGGEPLGYGYTF
TRBV7-9	TRBD2	TRBJ2-1	-	TGTGCCAGCAGCTTAGGCTCTGGGGGGGCCTACAATGAGCAGTTCTTC	CASSLGSGGAYNEQFF
TRBV4-2	TRBD2	TRBJ2-7	-	TGTGCCAGCAGCCAAGCGAGCGGGGGGCGGTTCTACGAGCAGTACTTC	CASSQASGGRFYEQYF
TRBV3-1	-	TRBJ2-1	-	TGTGCCAGCAGCCAAGAGGTCGCCAGGGGGCAGTTCTTC	CASSQEVARGQFF
TRBV4-2	-	TRBJ2-1	-	TGTGCCAGCAGCCAAGACAACCGAATTCAGCCCCACAATGAGCAGTTCTTC	CASSQDNRIQPHNEQFF
TRBV30	-	TRBJ2-7	-	TGTGCCTGGAAGTTGGCAGGGGTCCACGAGCAGTACTTC	CAWKLAGVHEQYF
TRBV12-3/TRBV12-4	TRBD2	TRBJ2-1	-	TGTGCCAACAGTTTAGGGGACTACCTCTACAATGAGCAGTTCTTC	CANSLGDYLYNEQFF
TRBV9	-	TRBJ2-1	-	TGTGCCAGCAGCGTAGTCGGGGAGAACTACAATGAGCAGTTCTTC	CASSVVGENYNEQFF
TRBV10-3	-	TRBJ1-2	-	TGTGCCATCAGTGAGTCTAAGGGTGCCTATGGCTACACCTTC	CAISESKGAYGYTF
TRBV4-3	TRBD2	TRBJ2-1	few	TGCGCCAGCAGCCAAGATGCAGCGGGGGGTCGCAATGAGCAGTTCTTC	CASSQDAAGGRNEQFF